This T cell receptor (beta chain) was sequenced in a study of cytomegalovirus exposure and HLA in healthy donors. Study outcomes and limitations: Analysis performed later showed TCR beta chains linked to HLA being more clonally expanded than equally common others.

Use of 60 Vbeta and 13 Jbeta primers characterized the PCR. Generated by immunoSEQ multiplex PCR, the TCRdb table keeps only in-frame clones and is missing some. The repertoire holds about 140,000 clones, approximately 80% seen once, with under 10% in the top ten. With regard to this clone: Antigen specificity is unknown.

The donors, nominally healthy at sampling, likely had unrecorded immune exposures. CDR3 size: 14 residues. V gave up 4 bases and J gave up 3 bases, with 9 bases separating them. Germline V CDR1 and CDR2: LNHNV, YYDKDF (reference sequence). The sample comprised PBMCs. This TCR came from a woman aged 60-70 years in good health and CMV-seropositive. This chain joins TRBV15 and TRBJ1-4; D possibly corresponds to TRBD1 (6 bases). CDR3 DNA: TGTGCCACCAGCACAGGGGTGTCTAATGAAAAACTGTTTTTT. Its translation: CATSTGVSNEKLFF. Variable domain in full (rest from reference TRBV15 and TRBJ1-4): DAMVIQNPRYQVTQFGKPVTLSCSQTLNHNVMYWYQQKSSQAPKLLFHYYDKDFNNEADTPDNFQSRRPNTSFCFLDIRSPGLGDTAMYLCATSTGVSNEKLFFGSGTQLSVL.